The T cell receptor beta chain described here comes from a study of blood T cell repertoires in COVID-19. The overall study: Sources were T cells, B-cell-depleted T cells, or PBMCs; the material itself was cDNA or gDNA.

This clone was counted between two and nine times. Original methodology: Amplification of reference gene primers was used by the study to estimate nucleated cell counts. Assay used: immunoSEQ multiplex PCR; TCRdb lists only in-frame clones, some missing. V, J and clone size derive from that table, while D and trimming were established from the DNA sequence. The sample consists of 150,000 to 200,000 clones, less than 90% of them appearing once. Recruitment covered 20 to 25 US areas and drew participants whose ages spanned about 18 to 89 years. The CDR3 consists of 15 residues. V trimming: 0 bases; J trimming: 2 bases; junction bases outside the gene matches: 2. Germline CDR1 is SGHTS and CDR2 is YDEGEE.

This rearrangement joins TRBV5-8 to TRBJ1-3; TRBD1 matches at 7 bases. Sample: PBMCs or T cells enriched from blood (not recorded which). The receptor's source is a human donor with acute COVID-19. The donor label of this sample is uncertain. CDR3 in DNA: TGTGCCAGCAGCTTGGAGGGGGCTGCTGGAAACACCATATATTTT. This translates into CASSLEGAAGNTIYF.